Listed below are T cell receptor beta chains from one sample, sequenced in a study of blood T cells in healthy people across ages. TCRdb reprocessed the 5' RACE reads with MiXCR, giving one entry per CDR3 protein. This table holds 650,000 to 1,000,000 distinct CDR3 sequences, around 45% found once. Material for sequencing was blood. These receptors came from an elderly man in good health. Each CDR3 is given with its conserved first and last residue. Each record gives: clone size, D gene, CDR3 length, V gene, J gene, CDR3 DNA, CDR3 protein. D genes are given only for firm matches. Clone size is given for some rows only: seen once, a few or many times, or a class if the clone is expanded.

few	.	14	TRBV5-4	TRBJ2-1	TGTGCCAGCAGCTCTAGGGCAGGACGCAATGAGCAGTTCTTC	CASSSRAGRNEQFF
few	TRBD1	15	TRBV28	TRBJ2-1	TGTGCCAGCAGTTTATATCGGACAGGGGTCGGTGAGCAGTTCTTC	CASSLYRTGVGEQFF
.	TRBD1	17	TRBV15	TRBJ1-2	TGTGCCACCAGCTCCCCCGGGACAGGGGGGGTCGCGAATGGCTACACCTTC	CATSSPGTGGVANGYTF
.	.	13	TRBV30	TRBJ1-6	TGTGCCTGGAGTCCGTCTTTGGGATCACCCCTCCACTTT	CAWSPSLGSPLHF
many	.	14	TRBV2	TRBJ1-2	TGTGCCAGCAGTGAATTAAGGGAGATTTATGGCTACACCTTC	CASSELREIYGYTF
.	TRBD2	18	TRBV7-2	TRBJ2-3	TGTGCCAGCAGCTCGCCGCGTTTGGCGGGGGGTAGCACAGATACGCAGTATTTT	CASSSPRLAGGSTDTQYF
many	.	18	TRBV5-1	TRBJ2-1	TGCGCCAGCAGCTTGAAACGTAAGGGTCTACCCTCGGGCAATGAGCAGTTCTTC	CASSLKRKGLPSGNEQFF
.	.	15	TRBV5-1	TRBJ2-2	TGCGCCAGCAGCCCGGGGGACAGGAACACCGGGGAGCTGTTTTTT	CASSPGDRNTGELFF
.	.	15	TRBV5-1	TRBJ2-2	TGCGCCAGCAACCTCCTGGGGGAGTTAACCGGGGAGCTGTTTTTT	CASNLLGELTGELFF
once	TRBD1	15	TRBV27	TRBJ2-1	TGTGCCAGCAGTGGGACAGGGGCGGGTAACAATGAGCAGTTCTTC	CASSGTGAGNNEQFF
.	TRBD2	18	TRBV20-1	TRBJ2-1	TGCAGTGCTAACCCCCCACTAGCGGGAGGTTTCTCCTACAATGAGCAGTTCTTC	CSANPPLAGGFSYNEQFF
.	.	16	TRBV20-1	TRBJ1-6	TGCAGTGCTAGAGATATGTCCAGCTCCTATAATTCACCCCTCCACTTT	CSARDMSSSYNSPLHF
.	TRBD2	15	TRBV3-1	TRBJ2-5	TGTGCCAGCAGCCCTCCTAGCGGGAGAATCCGTGAGCAGTACTTC	CASSPPSGRIREQYF
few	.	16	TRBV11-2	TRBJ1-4	TGTGCCAGCAGCTTAGCTGGACACCCGCCTACTGAAAAACTGTTTTTT	CASSLAGHPPTEKLFF
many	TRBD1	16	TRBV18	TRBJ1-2	TGTGCCAGCTCACCAAACGAGCAGGGACAGGGTTTTGGCTACACCTTC	CASSPNEQGQGFGYTF
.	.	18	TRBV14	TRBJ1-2	TGTGCCAGCAGCCAAGAAAAGTTGGGGCCAGCGTCTAACTATGGCTACACCTTC	CASSQEKLGPASNYGYTF
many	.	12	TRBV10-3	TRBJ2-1	TGTGCCATCAGTAACTCCTACAATGAGCAGTTCTTC	CAISNSYNEQFF
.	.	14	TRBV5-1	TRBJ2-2	TGCGCCAGCATGGCAGGGGCGAACACCGGGGAGCTGTTTTTT	CASMAGANTGELFF
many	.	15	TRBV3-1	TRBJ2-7	TGTGCCAGCAGCCCCGGAGTAAGCGGAGCCTACGAGCAGTACTTC	CASSPGVSGAYEQYF
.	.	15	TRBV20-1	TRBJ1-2	TGCAGTGCTAGAGAACTCGGACAGTCGAACTATGGCTACACCTTC	CSARELGQSNYGYTF
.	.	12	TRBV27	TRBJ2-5	TGTGCCAGCAGAGGGACCTCTATCACCCAGTACTTC	CASRGTSITQYF
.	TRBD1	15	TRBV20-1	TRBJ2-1	TGCAGTGCTTATCCCGGGACAGGGTATCGGAATGAGCAGTTCTTC	CSAYPGTGYRNEQFF